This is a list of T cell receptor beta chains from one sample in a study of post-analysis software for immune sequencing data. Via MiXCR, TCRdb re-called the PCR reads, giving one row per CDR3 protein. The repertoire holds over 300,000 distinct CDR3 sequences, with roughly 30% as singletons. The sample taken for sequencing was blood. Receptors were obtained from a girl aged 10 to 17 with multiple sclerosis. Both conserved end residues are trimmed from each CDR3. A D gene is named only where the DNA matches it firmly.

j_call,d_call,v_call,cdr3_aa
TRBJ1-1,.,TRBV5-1,ASRTYGGGTEAF
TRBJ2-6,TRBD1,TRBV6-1,ASSRDRGQVSGANVLT
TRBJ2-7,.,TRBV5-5,ASSLDRFSYEQY
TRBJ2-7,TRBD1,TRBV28,ASKPPGTGTYEQY
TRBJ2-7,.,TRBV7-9,ASSPTRGRRIYEQY
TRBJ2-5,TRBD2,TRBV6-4,ASSDSLAGAPSQTQY
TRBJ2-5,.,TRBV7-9,ASSPRQKETQY
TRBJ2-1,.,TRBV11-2,ASSSMSLEQF
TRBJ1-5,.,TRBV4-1,ASSLSAGANQPQH
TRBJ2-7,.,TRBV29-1,SVLGQGDEQY
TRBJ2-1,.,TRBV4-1,ASSQEYMAINNEQF
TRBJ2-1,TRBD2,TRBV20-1,SARRLAGYNEQF
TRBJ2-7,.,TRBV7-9,ASSFVPGLTPPEQY
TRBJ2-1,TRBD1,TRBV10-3,AIRDRMDYNEQF
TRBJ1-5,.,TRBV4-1,ASSRGANQPQH
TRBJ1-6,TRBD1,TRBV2,ASSGGQGARNSPLH
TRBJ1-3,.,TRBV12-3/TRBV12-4,ASSFSSRAPGNTIY
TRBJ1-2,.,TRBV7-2,ASSNAQLSSGYT
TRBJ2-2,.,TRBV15,ATSRDRVDTGELF
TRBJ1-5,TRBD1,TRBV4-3,ASSQDRGSGQPQH
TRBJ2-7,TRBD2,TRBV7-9,ASSLDGTREGGEQY
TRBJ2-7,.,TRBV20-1,SARARTAQQEPYEQY
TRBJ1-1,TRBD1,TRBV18,ASSPPGQATEAF
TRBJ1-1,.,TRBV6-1,ATTFGENTEAF
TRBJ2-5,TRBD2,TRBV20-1,SANPPGLMETQY
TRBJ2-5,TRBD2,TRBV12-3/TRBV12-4,ASSLLAGGRETQY
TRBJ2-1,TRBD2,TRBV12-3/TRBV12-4,ASSEIAGGPGEQF
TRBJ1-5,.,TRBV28,ASTEGQGNQPQH
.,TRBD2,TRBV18,ASSPTTGLAGGPYEQY
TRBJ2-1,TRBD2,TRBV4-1,ASSQGGGTSGRYNEQF
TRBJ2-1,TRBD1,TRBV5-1,ASSSDRGSAGEQF
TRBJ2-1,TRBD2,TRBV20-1,SARESGGVYNEQF
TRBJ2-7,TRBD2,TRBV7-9,ASSSNAAGGRYEQY
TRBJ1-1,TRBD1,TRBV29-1,SVLTGGNTEAF
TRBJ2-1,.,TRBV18,ASSPPRGNYNEQF
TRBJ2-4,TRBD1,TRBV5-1,ASRGGQGENIQY
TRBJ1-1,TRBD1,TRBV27,ASSFMDRDEAF
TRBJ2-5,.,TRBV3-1,ASRARGGETQY
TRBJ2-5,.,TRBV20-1,SEWQLQETQY
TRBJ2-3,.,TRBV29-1,SVGISGPGQY
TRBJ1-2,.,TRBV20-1,SAPPRGYGYT
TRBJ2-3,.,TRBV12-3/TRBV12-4,ASSLVGFTDTQY